This record looks at one T cell receptor (beta chain) sequence and its context. These data belong to a study of CD8 T cells in Susac syndrome. Turning to the study itself: The Susac syndrome patients that were sequenced included more than 5 with active disease and fewer than 10 in remission.

Sequencing of TCR beta was performed on blood CD8+ and CD4+ T cells. CDR3 length: 14 amino acids. Germline lookup yields CDR1 LGHDT and CDR2 YNNKEL (reference sequence). Trimming took 1 base from V and 4 from J, leaving 10 bases between them. Reverse transcription used about 0.5 to 1 ug RNA and random hexamers. TCRdb passed the immunoSEQ multiplex PCR reads through MiXCR, listing each CDR3 protein once. The repertoire has about 190,000 distinct CDR3 sequences, over 75% of them found once; the top ten carry 0.087%. The chain combines TRBV3-1 with TRBJ2-5; no clear D. Sequences were obtained from CD4+ T cells from PBMCs. The receptor's source is a human donor with Susac syndrome. CDR3 sequence reads: CASSQASRTETQYF. For the CDR3, the DNA is TGTGCCAGCAGCCAAGCATCTAGGACAGAGACCCAGTACTTC.